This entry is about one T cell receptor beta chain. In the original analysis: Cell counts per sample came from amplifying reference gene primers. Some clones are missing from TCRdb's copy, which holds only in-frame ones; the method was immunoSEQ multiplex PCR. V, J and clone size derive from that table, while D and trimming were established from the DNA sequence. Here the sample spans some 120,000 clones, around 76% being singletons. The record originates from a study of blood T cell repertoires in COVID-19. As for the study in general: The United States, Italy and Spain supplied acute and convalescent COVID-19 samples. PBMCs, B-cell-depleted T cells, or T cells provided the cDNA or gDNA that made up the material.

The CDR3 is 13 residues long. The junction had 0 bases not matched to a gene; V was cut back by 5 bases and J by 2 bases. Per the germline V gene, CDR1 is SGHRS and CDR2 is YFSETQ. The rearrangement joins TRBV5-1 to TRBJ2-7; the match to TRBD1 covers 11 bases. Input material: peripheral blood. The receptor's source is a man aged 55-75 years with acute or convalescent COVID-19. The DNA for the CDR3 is TGCGCCAGCAGGGGACAGGGGGCCTACGAGCAGTACTTC. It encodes CASRGQGAYEQYF.